This T cell receptor (beta chain) was recovered during a study of blood T cell repertoires in COVID-19. The V end lost 8 bases, the J end lost 2 bases, and 18 bases lay between the germline ends. The CDR3 runs to 15 residues. CDR1 is LNHDA and CDR2 is SQIVND in the germline V gene (reference sequence). Repertoires were generated with immunoSEQ multiplex PCR, while TCRdb's copy carries only in-frame clones and drops some. The sample includes 60,000 to 70,000 clones, about 88% seen only once; the top ten take 9.5% to 13%. All recovered Cohort 3 donors got two negative PCRs, got clearance, or saw symptom resolution.

The clonotype comes from a woman aged 40 to 50 who had recovered from COVID-19. The sample taken for sequencing was PBMCs or T cells enriched from blood (not recorded which). The chain uses TRBV19 and TRBJ1-2; D is undetermined. CDR3 region: CASRTVAGSNYGYTF. CDR3 coding DNA: TGTGCCAGTCGCACGGTGGCAGGATCCAACTATGGCTACACCTTC. Full variable domain (rest looked up from reference TRBV19 and TRBJ1-2): DGGITQSPKYLFRKEGQNVTLSCEQNLNHDAMYWYRQDPGQGLRLIYYSQIVNDFQKGDIAEGYSVSREKKESFPLTVTSAQKNPTAFYLCASRTVAGSNYGYTFGSGTRLTVV.